This TCR beta chain was recorded in a study of T-cell reconstitution after alpha-beta-depleted transplantation in children. In this sample, this clonotype turned up a few times. V dropped 1 base and J dropped 9; count of bases not matched to a gene: 20. The CDR3 spans 21 residues. Germline V lookup: CDR1 LGHNA, CDR2 YNFKEQ. Unique molecular identifiers tagged the TCRbeta library. TCRdb analysed the PCR reads with MiXCR anew, one entry per CDR3 protein. This sample carries about 640,000 distinct CDR3 sequences, over 10% of them seen once, and the ten largest clones take 2.2%. The source material was PBMCs, mostly from graft donor cells, sampled 360 days after TCRalphabeta/CD19-depleted stem cell transplant. This TCR was sampled from a male patient aged 5 to 17 who had a stem cell transplant for acute myeloid leukemia, so the T cells may come from the graft donor. The chain couples TRBV4-2 to TRBJ2-1, with 14 positions matching TRBD2. CDR3 nucleotides: TGTGCCAGCAGCCAAGGGGCTGGGGCGGGGACTAGCGGGAGAAGGTCTAGTGAGCAGTTCTTC. The encoded protein is CASSQGAGAGTSGRRSSEQFF.